Following are 25 T cell receptor beta chains from one sample sequenced in a study of blood T cell repertoires in COVID-19. Profiling relied on immunoSEQ multiplex PCR, and the TCRdb table lists in-frame clones only, not all of them. The sample consists of roughly 300,000 clones, about 90% of them appearing once. Source material: peripheral blood. The source is a woman in her twenties or thirties with COVID-19, enrolled during active disease.

To note about this clone: Other nucleotide sequences in the sample specify the same CDR3. V is TRBV5-1 and J is TRBJ1-1; 8 positions match TRBD1. The CDR3 loop spans 14 amino acids. The germline V gene has CDR1 SGHRS and CDR2 YFSETQ. V was clipped by 4 bases and J by 4 bases; unmatched bases: 6. This CDR3 reads CASSPGQGGTEAFF. In nucleotides, the CDR3 is TGCGCCAGCAGCCCAGGACAGGGCGGCACTGAAGCTTTCTTT.

The chain uses TRBV6-5 and TRBJ1-4; perhaps TRBD1 as D (5 bases). Looked up from germline, CDR1 is MNHEY and CDR2 is SVGAGI. The V and J ends lost 4 bases and 8 bases respectively, with 11 bases between them. This CDR3 region has 13 residues. The CDR3, as DNA: TGTGCCAGCAGTTCCCAGGGTGGCGAAAAACTGTTTTTT. Translation: CASSSQGGEKLFF.

This sequence joins TRBV4-1 and TRBJ2-6, with TRBD1 matching over 8 bases. Unmatched junction bases numbered 7, after V lost 9 bases and J lost 0 bases. The CDR3 is 16 amino acids. Per the germline V gene, CDR1 is MGHRA and CDR2 is YSYEKL. Here the CDR3 reads CASGEQGGSGANVLTF. CDR3 nucleotide sequence: TGCGCCAGTGGGGAACAGGGGGGCTCTGGGGCCAACGTCCTGACTTTC.

This clone was picked up a small number of times. This chain joins TRBV10-2 and TRBJ1-5; 8 bases agree with TRBD1. CDR3 length equals 14 residues. CDR1 and CDR2 from the germline V gene are WSHSY and SAAADI. The junction had 2 bases not matched to a gene; V was cut back by 3 bases and J by 4 bases. The CDR3: CASSEGQGNQPQHF. The CDR3 DNA follows: TGCGCCAGCAGTGAAGGACAGGGAAATCAGCCCCAGCATTTT.

DNA for the CDR3: TGTGCCAGCGGGACAGCCCAAAGTCGGGAGCAGTACTTC. The encoded protein is CASGTAQSREQYF. The chain uses TRBV19 and TRBJ2-7, with 7 bases identical to TRBD1. The germline V gene has CDR1 LNHDA and CDR2 SQIVND (reference sequence). The length of the CDR3 is 13 residues. The J segment lost 7 bases and the V segment lost 9 bases, leaving 12 bases of the junction unmatched.

This sequence joins TRBV4-1 and TRBJ2-7, with 12 bases identical to TRBD2. Germline trimming cut 1 base from V and 3 bases from J; bases unmatched to any gene: 7. The CDR3 consists of 17 residues. Germline V gene lookup returns CDR1 MGHRA and CDR2 YSYEKL. CDR3 in DNA: TGCGCCAGCAGCCAAGTCATCGGGACTAGCGGGCTCTACGAGCAGTACTTC. It yields the protein CASSQVIGTSGLYEQYF.

This clone has only a few counts. The chain employs TRBV28 and TRBJ2-7, with D maybe TRBD2 (5 bases). CDR1 and CDR2 (germline): MDHEN, SYDVKM. V shed 6 bases and J shed 1 base, with 13 bases lying between them. The length of the CDR3 is 14 residues. The CDR3 reads CASRTLARSYEQYF. In nucleotides, the CDR3 is TGTGCCAGCAGAACCTTAGCGAGGTCCTACGAGCAGTACTTC. Variable domain in full (rest from reference TRBV28 and TRBJ2-7): DVKVTQSSRYLVKRTGEKVFLECVQDMDHENMFWYRQDPGLGLRLIYFSYDVKMKEKGDIPEGYSVSREKKERFSLILESASTNQTSMYLCASRTLARSYEQYFGPGTRLTVT.

This clone was counted only a few times. The chain carries TRBV5-1 and TRBJ2-7, with TRBD1 matching over 8 bases. V lost 7 bases and J lost 2; bases outside the gene matches: 11. Germline assignment: CDR1 SGHRS and CDR2 YFSETQ. This CDR3 spans 15 amino acids. CDR3 residues: CASQGWTGRPYEQYF. The CDR3 coding sequence is TGCGCCAGCCAGGGATGGACAGGGCGCCCCTACGAGCAGTACTTC.

The chain employs TRBV9 and TRBJ1-2; tentative D call: TRBD1 (5 bases). The CDR3 has 13 residues. In germline, CDR1 is SGDLS, CDR2 YYNGEE. V lost 5 bases, J lost 4 bases, and 12 bases lay in between. DNA of the CDR3: TGTGCCAGCAGGGGGGAGGGGAGCTATGGCTACACCTTC. This encodes CASRGEGSYGYTF.

J is TRBJ2-1 and V is TRBV20-1; D remains ambiguous. The V and J ends lost 0 bases and 7 bases respectively, with 4 bases between them. Germline-derived CDR1 and CDR2 are DFQATT and SNEGSKA (reference sequence). The CDR3 is made up of 11 amino acids. This CDR3 reads CSARDKNEQFF. The CDR3 DNA reads as TGCAGTGCTAGAGATAAAAATGAGCAGTTCTTC.

The chain joins TRBV11-2 to TRBJ2-1, with TRBD1 matching 7 bases. V lost 0 bases and J lost 0; bases outside the gene matches: 11. The CDR3 consists of 19 residues. Germline V gene sequence: CDR1 SGHAT, CDR2 FQNNGV. CDR3: CASSLDSTGASSSYNEQFF. CDR3 sequence (DNA): TGTGCCAGCAGCTTAGATTCAACAGGGGCCTCGAGCTCCTACAATGAGCAGTTCTTC.

This rearrangement joins TRBV2 to TRBJ1-2, with D perhaps matching TRBD1 (6 bases). In germline, CDR1 is SNHLY, CDR2 FYNNEI. The CDR3 runs to 15 residues. With 11 bases removed from V and 8 bases from J, the gap between germline ends came to 27 bases. The chain's CDR3 is CASRLGGLIVVGYTF. The DNA of the CDR3 is TGTGCCTCCAGGCTCGGGGGGCTAATTGTCGTGGGCTACACCTTC.

The chain joins TRBV5-4 to TRBJ2-1; 12 positions match TRBD2. The V segment lost 3 bases and the J segment 9 bases; nucleotides outside the gene matches: 4. CDR3 length: 14 residues. CDR1 is SGHNT, CDR2 YYREEE, per germline (reference sequence). CDR3 bases: TGTGCCAGCAGCTCTAGCGGGGGGGCGTTTGAGCAGTTCTTC. Translated: CASSSSGGAFEQFF.

The gene calls are TRBV7-2 and TRBJ2-1, with TRBD1 matching over 7 bases. CDR1 is SGHTA, CDR2 FQGNSA, per germline. Trimming cost V 3 bases and J 9 bases; bases outside gene matches: 11. The CDR3 covers 15 residues. The CDR3 region has the DNA TGTGCCAGCAGCTTCTTCGCGGCGAGGGACAGTGAGCAGTTCTTC. Its translation is CASSFFAARDSEQFF.

The genes are TRBV27 and TRBJ2-7; 12 bases fit TRBD1. Trimming cost V 6 bases and J 7 bases; bases outside gene matches: 13. CDR1 MNHEY and CDR2 SMNVEV come from the germline V gene (reference sequence). The CDR3 covers 16 residues. CDR3 nucleotides: TGTGCCAGCAGCATCACCCGGGACAGGGGGCGTTTAGAGCAGTACTTC. It encodes CASSITRDRGRLEQYF.

The chain links TRBV4-2 to TRBJ2-7; possible D gene TRBD2, 5 bases. V was cut by 1 base and J by 2 bases, with 9 bases left in between. Germline-derived CDR1 and CDR2 are LGHNA and YNFKEQ. This CDR3 region has 14 residues. The CDR3 loop is CASSQVFGAYEQYF. In nucleotides, the CDR3 is TGTGCCAGCAGCCAAGTATTCGGGGCCTACGAGCAGTACTTC.

This chain joins TRBV29-1 and TRBJ2-7; D not certain. Deletions cut 4 bases from V and 2 bases from J, with 9 bases between. The CDR3 is 12 residues long. CDR1 SQVTM and CDR2 ANQGSEA come from the germline V gene. The CDR3, as DNA: TGCAGCGTTGTCCAGAACCCCTACGAGCAGTACTTC. This encodes CSVVQNPYEQYF.

The chain links TRBV30 to TRBJ2-7; D is possibly TRBD1 (6 bases). V lost 3 bases to trimming and J lost 9 bases, with 15 bases between them. The CDR3 loop spans 12 amino acids. Per the germline V gene, CDR1 is GTSNPN and CDR2 is SVGIG (reference sequence). The CDR3 spells CAWSAGQQRQYF. The DNA for the CDR3 is TGTGCCTGGAGCGCCGGACAGCAACGGCAGTACTTC.

The chain links TRBV6-5 to TRBJ2-7; D not resolved. With 5 bases removed from V and 0 bases from J, the gap between germline ends came to 5 bases. Germline V gene data show CDR1 as MNHEY and CDR2 as SVGAGI. The CDR3 is made up of 12 amino acids. The CDR3 region is CASSPNSYEQYF. The CDR3 nucleotides are TGTGCCAGCAGTCCCAACTCCTACGAGCAGTACTTC.

This clone was observed a few times. The chain combines TRBV18 with TRBJ1-1; D is ambiguous. Germline CDR1 reads KGHSH; CDR2 reads LQKENI. Between the trimmed V and J ends, which lost 1 base and 2 bases, there was a span of 8 bases. The CDR3 is made up of 14 amino acids. The CDR3 loop is CASSPQFSNTEAFF. CDR3 nucleotides: TGTGCCAGCTCACCACAGTTCAGTAACACTGAAGCTTTCTTT.

The gene calls are TRBV18 and TRBJ2-3; perhaps TRBD2 as D (5 bases). V lost 3 bases to trimming and J lost 1 base, with 20 bases between them. Germline V gene sequence: CDR1 KGHSH, CDR2 LQKENI. The CDR3 totals 18 residues. This CDR3 reads CASSPQNHQSGGTDTQYF. For the CDR3, the DNA is TGTGCCAGCTCACCCCAAAATCATCAGTCCGGGGGCACAGATACGCAGTATTTT.

As to this clone: Other DNA sequences from this sample encode an identical CDR3 as well. This chain connects TRBV5-1 to TRBJ2-7; TRBD2 aligns across 15 bases. Germline V gene lookup returns CDR1 SGHRS and CDR2 YFSETQ. With V trimmed by 4 bases and J by 0 bases, 2 bases remained unmatched. The CDR3 runs to 16 residues. The CDR3 region is CASSPGLAGGSYEQYF. The CDR3 DNA is TGCGCCAGCAGCCCGGGACTAGCGGGGGGCTCCTACGAGCAGTACTTC.

The chain has TRBV5-1 and TRBJ2-2; D unresolved. The V gene's germline CDR1 is SGHRS and CDR2 YFSETQ. The germline V and J ends were trimmed by 3 bases and 2 bases, with 17 bases remaining between them. The CDR3 runs 17 residues. CDR3 in amino acids: CASSSLTFDPNTGELFF. The CDR3 bases are TGCGCCAGCAGCTCTTTGACATTCGACCCAAACACCGGGGAGCTGTTTTTT.

The chain combines TRBV18 with TRBJ1-5; D might be TRBD1 (5 bases). The CDR3 totals 15 residues. Trimming cost V 5 bases and J 11 bases, with 22 bases left between them. Germline lookup yields CDR1 KGHSH and CDR2 LQKENI. The CDR3, as DNA: TGTGCCAGCTCAACAGGTGTGGGGCCCGGTGAAGCCCAGCATTTT. Protein sequence: CASSTGVGPGEAQHF.

The chain links TRBV2 to TRBJ2-7, with a tentative D call TRBD1 (5 bases). The CDR3 extends over 15 amino acids. Germline values: CDR1 SNHLY, CDR2 FYNNEI. The germline V and J ends were trimmed by 6 bases and 3 bases, with 18 bases remaining between them. For the CDR3, the DNA is TGTGCCAGCAGGACAGCGAGAACTTCCTACTACGAGCAGTACTTC. Translated, it gives CASRTARTSYYEQYF.